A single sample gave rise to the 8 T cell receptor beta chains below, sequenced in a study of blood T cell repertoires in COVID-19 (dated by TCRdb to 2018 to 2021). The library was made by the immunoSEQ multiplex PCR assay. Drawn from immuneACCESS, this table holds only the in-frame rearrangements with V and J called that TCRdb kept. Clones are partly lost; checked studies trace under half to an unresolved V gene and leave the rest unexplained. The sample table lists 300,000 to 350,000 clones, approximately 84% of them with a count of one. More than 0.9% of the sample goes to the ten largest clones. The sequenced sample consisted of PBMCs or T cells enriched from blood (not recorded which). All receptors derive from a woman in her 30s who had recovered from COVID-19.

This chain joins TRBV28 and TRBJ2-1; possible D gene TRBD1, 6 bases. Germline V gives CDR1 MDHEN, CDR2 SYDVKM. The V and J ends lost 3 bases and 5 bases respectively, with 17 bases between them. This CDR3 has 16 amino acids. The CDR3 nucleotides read TGTGCCAGCAGTTTTCTTTTAGGGGGATCAGACAATGAGCAGTTCTTC. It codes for CASSFLLGGSDNEQFF. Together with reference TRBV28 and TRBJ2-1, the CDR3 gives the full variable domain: DVKVTQSSRYLVKRTGEKVFLECVQDMDHENMFWYRQDPGLGLRLIYFSYDVKMKEKGDIPEGYSVSREKKERFSLILESASTNQTSMYLCASSFLLGGSDNEQFFGPGTRLTVL.

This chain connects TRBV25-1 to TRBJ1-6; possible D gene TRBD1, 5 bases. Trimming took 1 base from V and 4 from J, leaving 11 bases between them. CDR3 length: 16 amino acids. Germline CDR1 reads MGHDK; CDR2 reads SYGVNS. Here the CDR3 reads CASSESGPGYNSPLHF. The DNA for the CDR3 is TGTGCCAGCAGTGAATCCGGGCCAGGGTATAATTCACCCCTCCACTTT.

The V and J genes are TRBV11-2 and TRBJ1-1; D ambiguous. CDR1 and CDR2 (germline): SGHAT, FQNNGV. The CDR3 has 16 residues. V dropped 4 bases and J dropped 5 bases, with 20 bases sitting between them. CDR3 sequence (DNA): TGTGCCAGCAGCTCCCAGCGGCCGGCCGCGCGGACTGAAGCTTTCTTT. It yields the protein CASSSQRPAARTEAFF.

CDR3 amino acids: CASSASRGEKLFF. CDR3 nucleotides: TGTGCCAGCAGCGCCTCCAGGGGGGAAAAACTGTTTTTT. The chain joins TRBV28 to TRBJ1-4; 7 bases agree with TRBD1. The CDR3 runs 13 residues. Germline CDR1 and CDR2: MDHEN and SYDVKM. V was clipped by 6 bases and J by 8 bases; unmatched bases: 6.

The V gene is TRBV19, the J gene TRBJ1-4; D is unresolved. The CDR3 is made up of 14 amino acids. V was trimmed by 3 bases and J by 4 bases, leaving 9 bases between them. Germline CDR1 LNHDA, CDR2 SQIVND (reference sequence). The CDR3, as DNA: TGTGCCAGTAGTATTGGCAGAGGTAATGAAAAACTGTTTTTT. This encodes CASSIGRGNEKLFF.

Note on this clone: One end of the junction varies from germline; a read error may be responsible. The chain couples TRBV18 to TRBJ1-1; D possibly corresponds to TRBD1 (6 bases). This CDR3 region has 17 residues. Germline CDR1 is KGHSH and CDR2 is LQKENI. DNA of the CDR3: TGTGCCAGCTCCCCACAAGGGGGGGCCTGGTCGGGGACTGAAGCTTTCTTT. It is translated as CASSPQGGAWSGTEAFF.

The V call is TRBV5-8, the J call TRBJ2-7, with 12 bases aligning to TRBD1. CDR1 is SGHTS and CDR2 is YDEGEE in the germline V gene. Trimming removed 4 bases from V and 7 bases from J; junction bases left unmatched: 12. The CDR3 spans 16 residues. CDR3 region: CASSPASGTGGFEQYF. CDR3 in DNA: TGTGCCAGCAGCCCGGCCTCCGGGACAGGGGGCTTTGAGCAGTACTTC.

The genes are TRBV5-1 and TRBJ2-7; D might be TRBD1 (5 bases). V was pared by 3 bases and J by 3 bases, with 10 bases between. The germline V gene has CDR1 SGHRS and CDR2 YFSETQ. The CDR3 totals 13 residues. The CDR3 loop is CASSSGQYYEQYF. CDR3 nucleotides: TGCGCCAGCAGCTCAGGGCAGTACTACGAGCAGTACTTC. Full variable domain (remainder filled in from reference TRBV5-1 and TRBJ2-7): KAGVTQTPRYLIKTRGQQVTLSCSPISGHRSVSWYQQTPGQGLQFLFEYFSETQRNKGNFPGRFSGRQFSNSRSEMNVSTLELGDSALYLCASSSGQYYEQYFGPGTRLTVT.